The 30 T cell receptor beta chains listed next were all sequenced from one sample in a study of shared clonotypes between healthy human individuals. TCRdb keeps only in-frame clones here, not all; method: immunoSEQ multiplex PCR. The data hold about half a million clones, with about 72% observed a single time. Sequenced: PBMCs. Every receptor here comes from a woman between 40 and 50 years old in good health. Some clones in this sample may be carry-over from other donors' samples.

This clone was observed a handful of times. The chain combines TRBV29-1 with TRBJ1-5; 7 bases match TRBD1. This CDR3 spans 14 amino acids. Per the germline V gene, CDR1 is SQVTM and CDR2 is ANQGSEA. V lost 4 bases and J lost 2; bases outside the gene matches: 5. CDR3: CSVAFGQGNQPQHF. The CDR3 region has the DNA TGCAGCGTTGCGTTTGGACAGGGCAATCAGCCCCAGCATTTT.

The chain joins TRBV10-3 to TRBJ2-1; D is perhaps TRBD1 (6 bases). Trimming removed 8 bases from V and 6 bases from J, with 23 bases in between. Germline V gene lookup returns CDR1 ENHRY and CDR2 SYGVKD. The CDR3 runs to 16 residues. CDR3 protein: CAIRRGAGVGSNEQFF. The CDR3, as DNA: TGTGCCATCCGAAGAGGGGCAGGGGTTGGAAGCAATGAGCAGTTCTTC.

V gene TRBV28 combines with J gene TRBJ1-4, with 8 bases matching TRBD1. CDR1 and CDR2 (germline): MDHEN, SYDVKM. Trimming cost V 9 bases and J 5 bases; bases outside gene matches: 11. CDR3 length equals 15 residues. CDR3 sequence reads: CASSSRGTGNEKLFF. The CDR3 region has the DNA TGTGCCAGTTCCAGTCGCGGGACAGGCAATGAAAAACTGTTTTTT. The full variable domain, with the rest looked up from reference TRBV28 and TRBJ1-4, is DVKVTQSSRYLVKRTGEKVFLECVQDMDHENMFWYRQDPGLGLRLIYFSYDVKMKEKGDIPEGYSVSREKKERFSLILESASTNQTSMYLCASSSRGTGNEKLFFGSGTQLSVL.

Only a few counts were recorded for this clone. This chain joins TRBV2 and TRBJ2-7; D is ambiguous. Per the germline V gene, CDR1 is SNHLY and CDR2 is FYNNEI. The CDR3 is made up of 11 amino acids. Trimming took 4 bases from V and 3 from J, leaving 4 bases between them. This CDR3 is CASSARYEQYF. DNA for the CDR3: TGTGCCAGCAGTGCTCGCTACGAGCAGTACTTC.

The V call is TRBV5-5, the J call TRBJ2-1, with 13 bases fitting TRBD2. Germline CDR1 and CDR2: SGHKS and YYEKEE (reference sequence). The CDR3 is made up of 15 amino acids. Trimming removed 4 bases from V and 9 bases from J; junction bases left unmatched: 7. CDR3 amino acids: CASSPTSGRALEQFF. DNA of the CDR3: TGTGCCAGCAGCCCAACTAGCGGGAGGGCCCTTGAGCAGTTCTTC.

The CDR3 spells CAWSVLTSGTDEQFF. CDR3 coding DNA: TGTGCCTGGAGTGTCTTGACTAGCGGGACCGATGAGCAGTTCTTC. V and J are TRBV30 and TRBJ2-1, with 11 bases identical to TRBD2. This CDR3 has 15 residues. V was clipped by 0 bases and J by 8 bases; unmatched bases: 6. The V gene's germline CDR1 is GTSNPN and CDR2 SVGIG (reference sequence).

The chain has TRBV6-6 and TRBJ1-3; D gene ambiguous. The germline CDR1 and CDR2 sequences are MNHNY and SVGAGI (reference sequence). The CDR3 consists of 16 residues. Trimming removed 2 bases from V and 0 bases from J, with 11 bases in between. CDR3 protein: CASSYPRGSSGNTIYF. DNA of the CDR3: TGTGCCAGCAGTTACCCCCGGGGAAGCTCTGGAAACACCATATATTTT.

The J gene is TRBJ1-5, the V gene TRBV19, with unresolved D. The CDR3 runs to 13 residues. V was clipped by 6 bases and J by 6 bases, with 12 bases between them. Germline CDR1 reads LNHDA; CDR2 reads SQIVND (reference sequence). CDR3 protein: CASSGSTVQPQHF. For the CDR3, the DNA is TGTGCCAGTAGCGGGTCGACGGTTCAGCCCCAGCATTTT. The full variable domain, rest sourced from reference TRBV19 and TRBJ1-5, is DGGITQSPKYLFRKEGQNVTLSCEQNLNHDAMYWYRQDPGQGLRLIYYSQIVNDFQKGDIAEGYSVSREKKESFPLTVTSAQKNPTAFYLCASSGSTVQPQHFGDGTRLSIL.

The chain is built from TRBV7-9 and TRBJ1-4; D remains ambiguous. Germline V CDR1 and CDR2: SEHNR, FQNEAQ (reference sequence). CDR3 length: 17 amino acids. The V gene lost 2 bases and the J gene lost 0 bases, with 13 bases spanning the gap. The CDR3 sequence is CASSLLQVVATNEKLFF. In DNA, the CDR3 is TGTGCCAGCAGCTTACTCCAGGTTGTTGCAACTAATGAAAAACTGTTTTTT.

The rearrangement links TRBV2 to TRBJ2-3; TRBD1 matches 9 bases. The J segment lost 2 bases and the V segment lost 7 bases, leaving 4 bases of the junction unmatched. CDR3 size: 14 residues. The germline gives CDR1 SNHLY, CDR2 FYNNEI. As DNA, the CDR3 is TGTGCCAGCACCGGGACAGGGATCACAGATACGCAGTATTTT. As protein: CASTGTGITDTQYF.

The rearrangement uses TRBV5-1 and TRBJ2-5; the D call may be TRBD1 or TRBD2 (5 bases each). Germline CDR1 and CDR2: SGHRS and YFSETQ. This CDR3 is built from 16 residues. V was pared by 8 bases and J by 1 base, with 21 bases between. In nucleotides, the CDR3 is TGCGCCAGTAATGCGCCCGGGACCGAGGTCCAAGAGACCCAGTACTTC. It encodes CASNAPGTEVQETQYF.

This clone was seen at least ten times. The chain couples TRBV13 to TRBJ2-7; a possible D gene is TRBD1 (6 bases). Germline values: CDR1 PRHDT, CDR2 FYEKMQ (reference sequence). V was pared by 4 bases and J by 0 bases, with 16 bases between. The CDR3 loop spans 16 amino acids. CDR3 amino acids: CASSSPGTRVSYEQYF. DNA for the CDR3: TGTGCCAGCAGCTCCCCCGGGACACGGGTCTCCTACGAGCAGTACTTC.

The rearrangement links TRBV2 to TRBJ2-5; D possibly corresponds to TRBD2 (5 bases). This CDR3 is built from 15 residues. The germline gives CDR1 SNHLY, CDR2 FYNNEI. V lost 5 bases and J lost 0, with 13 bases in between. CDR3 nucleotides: TGTGCCAGCAGTCAGGCGGAGCGGTACCAAGAGACCCAGTACTTC. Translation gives CASSQAERYQETQYF.

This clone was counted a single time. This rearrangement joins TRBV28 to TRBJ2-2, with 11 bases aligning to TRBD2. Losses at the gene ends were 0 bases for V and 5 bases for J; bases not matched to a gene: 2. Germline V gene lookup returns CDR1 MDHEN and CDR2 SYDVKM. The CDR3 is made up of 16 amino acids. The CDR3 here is CASSLWLAGGTGELFF. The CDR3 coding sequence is TGTGCCAGCAGTTTATGGCTAGCGGGAGGTACCGGGGAGCTGTTTTTT.

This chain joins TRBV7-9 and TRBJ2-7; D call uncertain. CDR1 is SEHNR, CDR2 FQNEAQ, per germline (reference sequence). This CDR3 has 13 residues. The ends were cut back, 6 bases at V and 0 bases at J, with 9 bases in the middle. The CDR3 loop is CASRSSISYEQYF. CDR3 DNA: TGTGCCAGCAGATCATCCATCTCCTACGAGCAGTACTTC.

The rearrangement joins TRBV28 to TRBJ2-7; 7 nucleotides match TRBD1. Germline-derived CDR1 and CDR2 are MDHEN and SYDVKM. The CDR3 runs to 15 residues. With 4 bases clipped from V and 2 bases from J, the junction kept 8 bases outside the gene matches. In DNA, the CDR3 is TGTGCCAGCAGTTCCCCCGGGGACAGAACCTACGAGCAGTACTTC. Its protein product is CASSSPGDRTYEQYF.

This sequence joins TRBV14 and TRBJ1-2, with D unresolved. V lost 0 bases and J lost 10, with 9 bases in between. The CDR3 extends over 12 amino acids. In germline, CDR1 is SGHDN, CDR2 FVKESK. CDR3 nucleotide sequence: TGTGCCAGCAGCCAAGACACATCCTTCTACACCTTC. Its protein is CASSQDTSFYTF.

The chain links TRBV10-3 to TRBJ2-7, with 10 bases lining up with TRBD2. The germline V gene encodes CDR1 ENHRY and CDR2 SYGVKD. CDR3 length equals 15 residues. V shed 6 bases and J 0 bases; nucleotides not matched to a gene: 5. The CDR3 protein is CAIRAGGGDSYEQYF. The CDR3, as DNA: TGTGCCATCAGAGCGGGGGGGGGCGACTCCTACGAGCAGTACTTC.

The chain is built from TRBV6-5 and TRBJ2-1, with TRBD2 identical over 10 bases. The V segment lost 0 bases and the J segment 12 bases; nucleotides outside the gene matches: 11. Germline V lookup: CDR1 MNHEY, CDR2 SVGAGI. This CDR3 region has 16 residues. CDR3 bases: TGTGCCAGCAGTTACTCGTCCCCTAGCGGGAGAACGGGGCAGTTCTTC. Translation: CASSYSSPSGRTGQFF.

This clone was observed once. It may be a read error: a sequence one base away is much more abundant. The CDR3 spells CASSESGTYPKGQYF. The CDR3 DNA sequence: TGTGCCAGCAGTGAATCAGGGACCTACCCGAAAGGGCAGTACTTC. The J gene is TRBJ2-7, the V gene TRBV25-1; D is perhaps TRBD1 or TRBD2 (5 bases each). CDR3 length: 15 residues. Germline assignment: CDR1 MGHDK and CDR2 SYGVNS. Trimming cost V 1 base and J 9 bases, with 19 bases left between them.

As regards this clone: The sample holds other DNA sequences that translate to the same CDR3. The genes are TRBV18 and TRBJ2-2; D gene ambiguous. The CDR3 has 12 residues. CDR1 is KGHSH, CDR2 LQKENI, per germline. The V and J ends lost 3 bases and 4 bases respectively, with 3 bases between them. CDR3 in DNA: TGTGCCAGCTCACCCGGCACCGGGGAGCTGTTTTTT. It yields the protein CASSPGTGELFF.

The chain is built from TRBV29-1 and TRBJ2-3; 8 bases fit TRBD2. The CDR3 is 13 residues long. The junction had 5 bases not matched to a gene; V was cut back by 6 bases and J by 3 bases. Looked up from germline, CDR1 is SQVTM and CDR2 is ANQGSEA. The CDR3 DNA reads TGCAGCGTGGGCGGGAGGAAGACAGATACGCAGTATTTT. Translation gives CSVGGRKTDTQYF.

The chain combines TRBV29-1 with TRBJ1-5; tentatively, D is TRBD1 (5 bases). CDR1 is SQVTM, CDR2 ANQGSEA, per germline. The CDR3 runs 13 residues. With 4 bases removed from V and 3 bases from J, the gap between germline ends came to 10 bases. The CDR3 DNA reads TGCAGCGTTGGAGACAGACACAATCAGCCCCAGCATTTT. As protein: CSVGDRHNQPQHF. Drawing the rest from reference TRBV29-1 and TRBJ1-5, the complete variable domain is SAVISQKPSRDICQRGTSLTIQCQVDSQVTMMFWYRQQPGQSLTLIATANQGSEATYESGFVIDKFPISRPNLTFSTLTVSNMSPEDSSIYLCSVGDRHNQPQHFGDGTRLSIL.

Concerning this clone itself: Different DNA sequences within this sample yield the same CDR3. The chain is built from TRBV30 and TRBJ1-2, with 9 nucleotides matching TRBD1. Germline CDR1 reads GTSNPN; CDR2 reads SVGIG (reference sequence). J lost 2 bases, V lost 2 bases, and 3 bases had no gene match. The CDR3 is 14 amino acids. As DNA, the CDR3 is TGTGCCTGGAGTCGGGACAGGGCAAACTATGGCTACACCTTC. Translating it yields CAWSRDRANYGYTF.

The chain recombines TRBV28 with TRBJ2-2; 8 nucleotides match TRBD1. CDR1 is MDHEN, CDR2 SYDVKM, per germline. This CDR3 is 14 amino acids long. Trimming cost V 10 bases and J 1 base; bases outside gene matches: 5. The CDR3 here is CAITDRVNTGELFF. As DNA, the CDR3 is TGTGCCATTACGGACAGGGTGAACACCGGGGAGCTGTTTTTT.

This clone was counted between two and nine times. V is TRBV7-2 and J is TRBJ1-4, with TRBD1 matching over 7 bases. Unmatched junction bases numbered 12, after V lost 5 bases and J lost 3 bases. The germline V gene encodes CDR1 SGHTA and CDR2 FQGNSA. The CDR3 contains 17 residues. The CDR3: CASSPRQGRRANEKLFF. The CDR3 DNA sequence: TGTGCCAGCAGCCCGCGACAGGGTCGGAGAGCTAATGAAAAACTGTTTTTT.

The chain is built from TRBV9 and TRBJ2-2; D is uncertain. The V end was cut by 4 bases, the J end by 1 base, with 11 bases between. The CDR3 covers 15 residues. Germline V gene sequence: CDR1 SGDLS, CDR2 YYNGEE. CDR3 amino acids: CASSSSTVNTGELFF. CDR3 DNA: TGTGCCAGCAGCTCATCGACGGTGAACACCGGGGAGCTGTTTTTT. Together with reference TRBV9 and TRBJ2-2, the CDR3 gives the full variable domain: DSGVTQTPKHLITATGQRVTLRCSPRSGDLSVYWYQQSLDQGLQFLIQYYNGEERAKGNILERFSAQQFPDLHSELNLSSLELGDSALYFCASSSSTVNTGELFFGEGSRLTVL.

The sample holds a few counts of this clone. The CDR3 here is CASTDGLAAEQYF. CDR3 DNA: TGTGCCAGCACCGATGGGCTAGCGGCGGAGCAGTACTTC. The chain employs TRBV5-4 and TRBJ2-5, with 7 bases matching TRBD2. V lost 6 bases, J lost 11 bases, and 13 bases stayed unmatched. This CDR3 has 13 amino acids. Germline-derived CDR1 and CDR2 are SGHNT and YYREEE (reference sequence). Full variable domain (remainder filled in from reference TRBV5-4 and TRBJ2-5): ETGVTQSPTHLIKTRGQQVTLRCSSQSGHNTVSWYQQALGQGPQFIFQYYREEENGRGNFPPRFSGLQFPNYSSELNVNALELDDSALYLCASTDGLAAEQYFGPGTRLLVL.

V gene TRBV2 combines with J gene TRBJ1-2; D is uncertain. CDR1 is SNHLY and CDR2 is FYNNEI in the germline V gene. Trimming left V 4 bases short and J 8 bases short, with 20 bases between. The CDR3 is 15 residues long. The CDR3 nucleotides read TGTGCCAGCAGTGCCCGAGGAGGAGGCGGTGGGGGCTACACCTTC. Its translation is CASSARGGGGGGYTF.

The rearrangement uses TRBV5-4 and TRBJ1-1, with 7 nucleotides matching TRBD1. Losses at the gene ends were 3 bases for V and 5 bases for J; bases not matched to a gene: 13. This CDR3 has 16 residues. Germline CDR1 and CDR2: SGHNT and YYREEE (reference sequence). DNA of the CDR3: TGTGCCAGCAGCTCCTTTATGACAGGGCCGGGGACTGAAGCTTTCTTT. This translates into CASSSFMTGPGTEAFF. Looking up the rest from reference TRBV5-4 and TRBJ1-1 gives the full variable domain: ETGVTQSPTHLIKTRGQQVTLRCSSQSGHNTVSWYQQALGQGPQFIFQYYREEENGRGNFPPRFSGLQFPNYSSELNVNALELDDSALYLCASSSFMTGPGTEAFFGQGTRLTVV.